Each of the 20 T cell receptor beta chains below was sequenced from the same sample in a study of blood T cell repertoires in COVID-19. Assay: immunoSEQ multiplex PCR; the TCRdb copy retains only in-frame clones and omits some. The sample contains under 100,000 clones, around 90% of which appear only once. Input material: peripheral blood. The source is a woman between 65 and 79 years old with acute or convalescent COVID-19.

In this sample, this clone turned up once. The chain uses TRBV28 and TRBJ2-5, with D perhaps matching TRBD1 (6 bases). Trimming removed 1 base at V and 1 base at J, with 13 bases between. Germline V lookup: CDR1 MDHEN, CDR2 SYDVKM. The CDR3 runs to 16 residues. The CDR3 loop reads CASSLSGTGSQETQYF. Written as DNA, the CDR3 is TGTGCCAGCAGTTTATCTGGAACAGGGAGCCAAGAGACCCAGTACTTC.

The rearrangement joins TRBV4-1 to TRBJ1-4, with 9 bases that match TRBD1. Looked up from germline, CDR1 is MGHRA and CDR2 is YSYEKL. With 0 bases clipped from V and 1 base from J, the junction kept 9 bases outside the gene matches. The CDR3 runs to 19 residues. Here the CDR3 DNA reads TGCGCCAGCAGCCAAGATGAAGGGGGACAGGGAGGAACTAATGAAAAACTGTTTTTT. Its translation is CASSQDEGGQGGTNEKLFF.

CDR3 in amino acids: CASSIDVRQIAKNIQYF. CDR3 DNA: TGTGCCAGTAGTATAGATGTTCGACAGATAGCCAAAAACATTCAGTACTTC. The V gene is TRBV19, the J gene TRBJ2-4; maybe TRBD1 (5 bases). The CDR3 sequence is 17 residues long. From germline, CDR1 is LNHDA and CDR2 SQIVND (reference sequence). Deletions cut 0 bases from V and 0 bases from J, with 12 bases between.

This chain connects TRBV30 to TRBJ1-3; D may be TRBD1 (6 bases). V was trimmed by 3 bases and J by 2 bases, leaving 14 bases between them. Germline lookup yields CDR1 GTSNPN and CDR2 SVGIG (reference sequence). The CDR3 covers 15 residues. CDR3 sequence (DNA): TGTGCCTGGAGGGCGCGGGGGCTGGCTGGAAACACCATATATTTT. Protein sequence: CAWRARGLAGNTIYF. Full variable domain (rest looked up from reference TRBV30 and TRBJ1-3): SQTIHQWPATLVQPVGSPLSLECTVEGTSNPNLYWYRQAAGRGLQLLFYSVGIGQISSEVPQNLSASRPQDRQFILSSKKLLLSDSGFYLCAWRARGLAGNTIYFGEGSWLTVV.

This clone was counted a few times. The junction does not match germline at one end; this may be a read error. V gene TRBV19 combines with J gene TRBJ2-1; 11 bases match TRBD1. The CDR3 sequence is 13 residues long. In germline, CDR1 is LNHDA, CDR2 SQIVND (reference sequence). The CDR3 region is CASSETGTGGRLF. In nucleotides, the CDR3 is TGTGCCAGTAGCGAGACCGGGACAGGGGGGAGGCTCTTC.

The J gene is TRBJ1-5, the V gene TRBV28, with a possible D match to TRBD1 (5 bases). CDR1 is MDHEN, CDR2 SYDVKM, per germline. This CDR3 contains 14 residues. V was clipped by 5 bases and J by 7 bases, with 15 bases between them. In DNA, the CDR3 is TGTGCCAGCAGTGCACACCGGGGGGGGCAGCCCCAGCATTTT. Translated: CASSAHRGGQPQHF. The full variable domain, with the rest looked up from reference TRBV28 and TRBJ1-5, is DVKVTQSSRYLVKRTGEKVFLECVQDMDHENMFWYRQDPGLGLRLIYFSYDVKMKEKGDIPEGYSVSREKKERFSLILESASTNQTSMYLCASSAHRGGQPQHFGDGTRLSIL.

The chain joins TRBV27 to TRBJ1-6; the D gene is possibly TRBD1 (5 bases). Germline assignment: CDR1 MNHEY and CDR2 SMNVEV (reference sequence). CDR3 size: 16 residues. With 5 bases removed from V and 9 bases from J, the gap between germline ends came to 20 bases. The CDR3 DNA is TGTGCCAGCAGTCCCTACCGTGGGGGGGGATTTTCACCCCTCCACTTT. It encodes CASSPYRGGGFSPLHF.

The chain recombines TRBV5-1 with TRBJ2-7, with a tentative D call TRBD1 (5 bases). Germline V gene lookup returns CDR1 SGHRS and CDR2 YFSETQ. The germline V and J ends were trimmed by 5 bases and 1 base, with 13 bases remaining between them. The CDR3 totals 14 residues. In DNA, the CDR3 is TGCGCCAGCAGGGTGGACACGGTTTCCTACGAGCAGTACTTC. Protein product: CASRVDTVSYEQYF.

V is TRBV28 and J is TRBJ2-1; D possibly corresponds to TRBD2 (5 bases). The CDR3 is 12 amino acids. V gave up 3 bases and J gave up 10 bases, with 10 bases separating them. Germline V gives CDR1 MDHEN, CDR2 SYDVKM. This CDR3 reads CASSLLATEQFF. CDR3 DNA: TGTGCCAGCAGTTTGTTAGCGACGGAGCAGTTCTTC.

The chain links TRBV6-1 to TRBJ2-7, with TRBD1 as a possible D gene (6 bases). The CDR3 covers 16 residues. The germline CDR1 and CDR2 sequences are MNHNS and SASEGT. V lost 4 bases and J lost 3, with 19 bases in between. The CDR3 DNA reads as TGTGCCAGCAGTGCCAACCCCCAACAGGGCCGCTACGAGCAGTACGTC. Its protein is CASSANPQQGRYEQYV.

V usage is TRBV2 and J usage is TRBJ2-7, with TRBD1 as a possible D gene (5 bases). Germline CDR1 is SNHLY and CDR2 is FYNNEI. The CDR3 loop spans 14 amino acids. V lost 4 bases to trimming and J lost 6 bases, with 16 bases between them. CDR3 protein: CASSVGPVVGEQYV. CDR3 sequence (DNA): TGTGCCAGCAGTGTGGGGCCGGTGGTGGGCGAGCAGTACGTC.

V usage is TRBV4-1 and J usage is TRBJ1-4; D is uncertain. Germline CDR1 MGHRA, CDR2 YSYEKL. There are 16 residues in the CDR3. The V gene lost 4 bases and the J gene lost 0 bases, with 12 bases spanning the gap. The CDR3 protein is CASSLHPLATNEKLFF. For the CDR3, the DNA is TGCGCCAGCAGCCTCCATCCCCTAGCAACTAATGAAAAACTGTTTTTT.

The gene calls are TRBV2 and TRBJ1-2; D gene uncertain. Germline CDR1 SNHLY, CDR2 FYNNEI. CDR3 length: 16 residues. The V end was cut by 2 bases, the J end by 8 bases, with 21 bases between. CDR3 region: CASSETKGGPVVGYTF. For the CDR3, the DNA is TGTGCCAGCAGTGAAACTAAAGGCGGCCCCGTGGTGGGCTACACCTTC.

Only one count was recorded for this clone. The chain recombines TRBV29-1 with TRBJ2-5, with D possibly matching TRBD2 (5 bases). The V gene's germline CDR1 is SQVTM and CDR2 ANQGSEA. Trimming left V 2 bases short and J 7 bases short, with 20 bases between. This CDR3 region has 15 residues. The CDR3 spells CSVETLTTLGVTQYF. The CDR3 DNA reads TGCAGCGTTGAAACCCTGACTACTCTCGGCGTGACCCAGTACTTC. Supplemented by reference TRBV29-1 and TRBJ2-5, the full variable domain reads SAVISQKPSRDICQRGTSLTIQCQVDSQVTMMFWYRQQPGQSLTLIATANQGSEATYESGFVIDKFPISRPNLTFSTLTVSNMSPEDSSIYLCSVETLTTLGVTQYFGPGTRLLVL.

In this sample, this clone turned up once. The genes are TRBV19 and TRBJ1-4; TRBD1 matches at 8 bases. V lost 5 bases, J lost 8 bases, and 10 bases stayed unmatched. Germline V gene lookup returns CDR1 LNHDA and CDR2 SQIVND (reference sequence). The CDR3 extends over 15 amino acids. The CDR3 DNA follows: TGTGCCAGTAGTCCGACAGGGGCCGGAGGCGAAAAACTGTTTTTT. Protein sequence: CASSPTGAGGEKLFF. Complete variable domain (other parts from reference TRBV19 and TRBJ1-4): DGGITQSPKYLFRKEGQNVTLSCEQNLNHDAMYWYRQDPGQGLRLIYYSQIVNDFQKGDIAEGYSVSREKKESFPLTVTSAQKNPTAFYLCASSPTGAGGEKLFFGSGTQLSVL.

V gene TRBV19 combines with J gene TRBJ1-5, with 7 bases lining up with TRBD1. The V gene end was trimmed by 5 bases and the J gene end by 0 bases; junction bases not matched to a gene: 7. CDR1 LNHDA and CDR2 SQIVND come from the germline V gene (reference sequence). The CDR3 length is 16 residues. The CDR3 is CASSSGQVISNQPQHF. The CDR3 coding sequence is TGTGCCAGTAGTTCCGGACAGGTCATTAGCAATCAGCCCCAGCATTTT.

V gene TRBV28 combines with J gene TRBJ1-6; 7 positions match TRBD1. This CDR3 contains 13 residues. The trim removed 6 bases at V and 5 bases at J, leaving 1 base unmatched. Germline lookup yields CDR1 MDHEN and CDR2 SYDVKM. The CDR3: CASRQGNNSPLHF. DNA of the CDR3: TGTGCCAGCAGACAGGGGAATAATTCACCCCTCCACTTT.

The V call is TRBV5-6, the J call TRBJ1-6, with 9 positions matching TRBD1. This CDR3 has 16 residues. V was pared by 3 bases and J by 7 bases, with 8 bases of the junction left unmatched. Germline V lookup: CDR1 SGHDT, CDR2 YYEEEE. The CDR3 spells CASSYLTGQGNSPLHF. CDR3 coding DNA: TGTGCCAGCAGCTACCTCACGGGACAGGGAAATTCACCCCTCCACTTT.

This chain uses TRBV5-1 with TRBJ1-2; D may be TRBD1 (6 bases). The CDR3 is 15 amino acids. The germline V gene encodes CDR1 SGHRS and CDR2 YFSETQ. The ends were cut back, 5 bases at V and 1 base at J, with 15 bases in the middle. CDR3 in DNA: TGCGCCAGCAGGAAGGAGACAGGACTTAACTATGGCTACACCTTC. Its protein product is CASRKETGLNYGYTF.

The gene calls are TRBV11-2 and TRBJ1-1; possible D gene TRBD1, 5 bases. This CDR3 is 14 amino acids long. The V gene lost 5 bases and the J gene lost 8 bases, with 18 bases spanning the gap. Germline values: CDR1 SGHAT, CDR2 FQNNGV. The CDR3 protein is CASSLGLDRHEAFF. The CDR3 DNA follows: TGTGCCAGCAGCCTAGGACTCGACAGACACGAAGCTTTCTTT.